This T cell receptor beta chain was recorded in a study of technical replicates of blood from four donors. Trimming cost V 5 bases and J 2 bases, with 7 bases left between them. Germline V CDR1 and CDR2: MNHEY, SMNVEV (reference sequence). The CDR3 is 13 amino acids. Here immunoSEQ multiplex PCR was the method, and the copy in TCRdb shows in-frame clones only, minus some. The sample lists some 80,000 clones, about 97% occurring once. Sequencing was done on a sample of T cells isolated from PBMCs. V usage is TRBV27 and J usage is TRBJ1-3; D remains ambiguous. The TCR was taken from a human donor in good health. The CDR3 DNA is TGTGCCAGCAGTCTGGCAGCTGGAAACACCATATATTTT. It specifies CASSLAAGNTIYF.